The following is a TCR beta chain sequence with its context. Its antigen is still unknown. Samples came from healthy bone marrow donors. This sample is part of a study of cytomegalovirus exposure and HLA in healthy donors. Study results and caveats: The study listed about 150 cytomegalovirus-associated TCR beta chains. A later analysis appeared to link common viral pathogens to several of the most significant clusters. Later analysis associated a missense DCLRE1C variant with TCR beta V- and J-gene trimming.

V lost 4 bases and J lost 4, with 14 bases in between. The CDR3 extends over 16 amino acids. CDR1 is SGHTA, CDR2 FQGNSA, per germline. 60 Vbeta and 13 Jbeta primers were used in PCR. Sequencing was performed with immunoSEQ multiplex PCR; in TCRdb, only in-frame clones are kept and a portion is missing. The table records roughly 99,000 clones, around 80% of them present only once. This receptor was identified in a man aged 55-75 years in good health and CMV-seropositive. The chain links TRBV7-2 to TRBJ2-6, with D unclear. Specimen: PBMCs. CDR3 sequence: CASSSGALGGANVLTF. DNA of the CDR3: TGTGCCAGCAGCTCCGGCGCCCTAGGAGGGGCCAACGTCCTGACTTTC. Full variable domain (rest looked up from reference TRBV7-2 and TRBJ2-6): GAGVSQSPSNKVTEKGKDVELRCDPISGHTALYWYRQSLGQGLEFLIYFQGNSAPDKSGLPSDRFSAERTGGSVSTLTIQRTQQEDSAVYLCASSSGALGGANVLTFGAGSRLTVL.